The clone carrying this T cell receptor beta chain was seen just once. Its antigen is still unknown. The V end was cut by 2 bases, the J end by 3 bases, with 14 bases between. There are 15 residues in the CDR3. Germline V gene lookup returns CDR1 LNHDA and CDR2 SQIVND (reference sequence). The record originates from a study of shared clonotypes between healthy human individuals. Researchers ran the assay at a deep level. Assay used: immunoSEQ multiplex PCR; TCRdb lists only in-frame clones, some missing. The table lists about 2.1 million clones, 93% of them singletons, with under 2% in the top ten. Naive-designated CD8 cells lacked CD45RO, were positively enriched for CCR7, and omitted terminally differentiated effector memory CD45RA+ cells. Study-wide results and caveats: Clonotypes shared by all four sorted-subset donors had higher generation probabilities than non-shared clonotypes. A generally larger estimated richness was seen in naive subsets than in memory subsets.

The sample was naive CD8+ T cells from PBMCs. The chain employs TRBV19 and TRBJ2-7; D is unresolved. The clonotype was recovered from a young man in good health. Some clones in this sample may be carry-over from other donors' samples. The CDR3 here is CASSIRVGLGYEQYF. The CDR3 bases are TGTGCCAGTAGTATACGAGTGGGTTTGGGCTACGAGCAGTACTTC.